What follows are 13 T cell receptor beta chains derived from one specimen sequenced in a study. This table comes from immunoSEQ multiplex PCR, and its TCRdb copy is limited to in-frame clones, with some not included. The top ten clones hold around 11% of a sample with about 50,000 clones, 93% of them seen once. Sequencing was done on a sample of PBMCs. Receptors were obtained from a middle-aged man with rheumatoid arthritis.

This clone was seen once. The chain employs TRBV27 and TRBJ2-7; 9 bases map to TRBD1. V gave up 6 bases and J gave up 7 bases; unmatched junction bases: 16. The V gene's germline CDR1 is MNHEY and CDR2 SMNVEV (reference sequence). The CDR3 is 16 amino acids. Here the CDR3 reads CASSSPPGTGSLEQYF. CDR3 sequence (DNA): TGTGCCAGCAGCTCCCCACCCGGGACAGGGTCCCTGGAGCAGTACTTC.

The chain recombines TRBV7-6 with TRBJ2-1; 7 nucleotides align to TRBD1. J lost 5 bases, V lost 4 bases, and 2 bases had no gene match. The CDR3 spans 13 residues. Per germline, CDR1 SGHVS and CDR2 FNYEAQ. As DNA, the CDR3 is TGTGCCAGCAGCTCAGACAGGGACAATGAGCAGTTCTTC. Protein: CASSSDRDNEQFF.

V gene TRBV6-6 combines with J gene TRBJ1-1, with 8 bases fitting TRBD1. Germline V gene lookup returns CDR1 MNHNY and CDR2 SVGAGI (reference sequence). The CDR3 length is 16 residues. J was trimmed by 1 base and V by 6 bases; bases with no gene match: 10. As DNA, the CDR3 is TGTGCCAGCAGCCACGGGACAGGAATTCAGAACACTGAAGCTTTCTTT. It encodes CASSHGTGIQNTEAFF.

This rearrangement joins TRBV27 to TRBJ2-3; D gene ambiguous. CDR3 length: 17 residues. Trimming stripped 0 bases from V and 6 bases from J, with 19 bases between. Germline CDR1 and CDR2: MNHEY and SMNVEV (reference sequence). Here the CDR3 DNA reads TGTGCCAGCAGTTTATCGGGCCGCCAGATTAGAGCGGATACGCAGTATTTT. This sequence encodes CASSLSGRQIRADTQYF.

This chain links TRBV7-3 with TRBJ2-2, with 12 positions matching TRBD2. V dropped 3 bases and J dropped 5; count of bases not matched to a gene: 13. The CDR3 contains 19 residues. Germline values: CDR1 SGHTA, CDR2 FQGTGA. Written as DNA, the CDR3 is TGTGCCAGCAGCTTGAACCGACTAGCGGGGGACCGACCTACCGGGGAGCTGTTTTTT. Protein sequence: CASSLNRLAGDRPTGELFF.

This rearrangement joins TRBV4-2 to TRBJ1-1, with 7 nucleotides matching TRBD1. The CDR3 is made up of 14 amino acids. V lost 0 bases, J lost 10 bases, and 8 bases stayed unmatched. CDR1 is LGHNA and CDR2 is YNFKEQ in the germline V gene. The CDR3 here is CASSQDGPGGTAFF. CDR3 DNA: TGTGCCAGCAGCCAAGATGGTCCAGGGGGAACAGCTTTCTTT.

The chain is built from TRBV6-5 and TRBJ1-1, with D perhaps TRBD1 (5 bases). The CDR3 has 14 residues. Germline loops: CDR1 MNHEY, CDR2 SVGAGI. Trimming shortened V by 2 bases and J by 1 base, and 8 bases separated the two germline ends. In DNA, the CDR3 is TGTGCCAGCAGTTACGACAGTAAGAACACTGAAGCTTTCTTT. It yields the protein CASSYDSKNTEAFF.

This chain links TRBV6-1 with TRBJ1-5, with 7 bases aligning to TRBD1. CDR3 size: 19 residues. V lost 3 bases and J lost 3; bases outside the gene matches: 17. CDR1 and CDR2 from the germline V gene are MNHNS and SASEGT. The CDR3 DNA reads as TGTGCCAGCAGTGACGGCCGTGGAGTGGGGGGACAGACCAATCAGCCCCAGCATTTT. Its protein is CASSDGRGVGGQTNQPQHF.

The rearrangement links TRBV19 to TRBJ1-6; tentatively, D is TRBD1 (5 bases). The CDR3 consists of 15 residues. Germline values: CDR1 LNHDA, CDR2 SQIVND (reference sequence). Trimming stripped 3 bases from V and 6 bases from J, with 12 bases between. The CDR3 sequence: CASSMEGTVNSPLHF. DNA for the CDR3: TGTGCCAGTAGTATGGAAGGGACCGTTAATTCACCCCTCCACTTT.

The rearrangement links TRBV6-2 or TRBV6-3 to TRBJ2-3, with D unresolved. Trimming took off 5 bases at V and 7 bases at J, with 10 bases between the two ends. The CDR3 is 12 residues long. From germline, CDR1 is MNHEY and CDR2 SVGEGT. The CDR3 DNA reads as TGTGCCAGCAGTGAGATCAAGAATACGCAGTATTTT. Translation: CASSEIKNTQYF.

J is TRBJ2-7 and V is TRBV9, with D possibly matching TRBD2 (5 bases). Per germline, CDR1 SGDLS and CDR2 YYNGEE. V was pared by 3 bases and J by 3 bases, with 16 bases between. This CDR3 has 15 amino acids. CDR3: CASSARVEGSYEQYF. As DNA, the CDR3 is TGTGCCAGCAGCGCCCGTGTTGAGGGAAGCTACGAGCAGTACTTC.

The chain joins TRBV6-4 to TRBJ2-5; 10 bases are a match to TRBD2. Germline values: CDR1 MRHNA, CDR2 SNTAGT. V lost 4 bases to trimming and J lost 5 bases; unmatched junction nucleotides: 10. The CDR3 runs 16 residues. The chain's CDR3 is CASSAGAGGPIETQYF. The CDR3 DNA reads as TGTGCCAGCAGTGCCGGAGCGGGAGGGCCGATTGAGACCCAGTACTTC.

This clone was observed once. The chain recombines TRBV24-1 with TRBJ1-3, with 9 bases identical to TRBD1. The length of the CDR3 is 17 residues. V shed 3 bases, J shed 2 bases, and the junction held 7 bases outside the gene matches. Germline lookup yields CDR1 KGHDR and CDR2 SFDVKD. CDR3 loop: CATSDTGQGIAGNTIYF. The CDR3 nucleotides are TGTGCCACCAGTGATACGGGACAGGGAATCGCTGGAAACACCATATATTTT.